This T cell receptor (beta chain) was documented in a study of shared clonotypes between healthy human individuals. As to this clone: The target antigen is unknown. Other DNA sequences in this sample translate to the same CDR3.

This CDR3 spans 16 amino acids. With V trimmed by 1 base and J by 0 bases, 2 bases remained unmatched. Germline values: CDR1 MNHNS, CDR2 SASEGT. Repertoires were generated with immunoSEQ multiplex PCR, while TCRdb's copy carries only in-frame clones and drops some. The sample records about 650,000 clones, less than 97% being singletons. Study-level results: Non-shared clonotypes were found to have lower generation probabilities than the clonotypes that were shared by all four of the sorted-subset donors. Rarefaction revealed incomplete sorted-subset sequencing despite large depth. Naive subsets generally exceeded memory subsets in estimated richness.

Naive-designated CD8 cells lacked CD45RO, were positively enriched for CCR7, and omitted terminally differentiated effector memory CD45RA+ cells. The rearrangement links TRBV6-1 to TRBJ2-7; 11 bases line up with TRBD2. The receptor's source is a young woman in good health. The material sequenced was naive CD8+ T cells sorted from blood. The CDR3 here is CASSEGLAGSSYEQYF. The CDR3, as DNA: TGTGCCAGCAGTGAAGGACTAGCGGGAAGCTCCTACGAGCAGTACTTC.